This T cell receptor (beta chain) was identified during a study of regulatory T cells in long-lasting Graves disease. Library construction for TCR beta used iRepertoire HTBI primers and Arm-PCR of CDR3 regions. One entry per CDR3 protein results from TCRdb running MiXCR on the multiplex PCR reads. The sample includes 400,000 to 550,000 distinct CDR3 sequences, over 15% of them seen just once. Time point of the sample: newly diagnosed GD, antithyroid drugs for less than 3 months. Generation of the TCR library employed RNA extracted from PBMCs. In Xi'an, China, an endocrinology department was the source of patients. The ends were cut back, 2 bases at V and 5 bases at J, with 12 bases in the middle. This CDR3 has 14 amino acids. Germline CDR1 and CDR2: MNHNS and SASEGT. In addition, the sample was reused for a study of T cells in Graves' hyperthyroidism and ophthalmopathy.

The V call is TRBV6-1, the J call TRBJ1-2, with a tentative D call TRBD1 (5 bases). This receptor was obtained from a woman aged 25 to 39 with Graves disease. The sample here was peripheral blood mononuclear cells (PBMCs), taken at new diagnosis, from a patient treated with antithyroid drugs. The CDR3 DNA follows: TGTGCCAGCAGTGAAAATTTAGAGGGGTATGGCTACACCTTC. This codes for CASSENLEGYGYTF.